This T cell receptor beta chain was sequenced during a study of identical twins. Study results and caveats: Models came in too low on out-of-frame TCR alpha sharing in monozygotic twins. Analyses of zero insertions could, in part, be confounded by invariant MAIT and iNKT cells. The abundant beta clonotypes from cord blood had fewer insertions, and memory repertoires had none of this.

Concerning this clonotype itself: Its antigen is currently unknown.

A universal primer site was created by template switching, with the cDNA bearing unique molecular identifiers. TCRdb re-called the 5' RACE reads with MiXCR, one entry per CDR3 protein. Of roughly 1.6 million distinct CDR3 sequences listed, 32% are singletons. Germline assignment: CDR1 LNHDA and CDR2 SQIVND (reference sequence). Trimming took off 3 bases at V and 3 bases at J, with 7 bases between the two ends. The CDR3 runs to 13 residues. This chain joins TRBV19 and TRBJ2-3; D gene unclear. Sample: cord blood. The receptor was isolated from a newborn girl in good health. DNA for the CDR3: TGTGCCAGTAGTATCGGTCAGACAGATACGCAGTATTTT. Translated: CASSIGQTDTQYF. Combining the CDR3 with reference TRBV19 and TRBJ2-3 gives the whole variable domain DGGITQSPKYLFRKEGQNVTLSCEQNLNHDAMYWYRQDPGQGLRLIYYSQIVNDFQKGDIAEGYSVSREKKESFPLTVTSAQKNPTAFYLCASSIGQTDTQYFGPGTRLTVL.